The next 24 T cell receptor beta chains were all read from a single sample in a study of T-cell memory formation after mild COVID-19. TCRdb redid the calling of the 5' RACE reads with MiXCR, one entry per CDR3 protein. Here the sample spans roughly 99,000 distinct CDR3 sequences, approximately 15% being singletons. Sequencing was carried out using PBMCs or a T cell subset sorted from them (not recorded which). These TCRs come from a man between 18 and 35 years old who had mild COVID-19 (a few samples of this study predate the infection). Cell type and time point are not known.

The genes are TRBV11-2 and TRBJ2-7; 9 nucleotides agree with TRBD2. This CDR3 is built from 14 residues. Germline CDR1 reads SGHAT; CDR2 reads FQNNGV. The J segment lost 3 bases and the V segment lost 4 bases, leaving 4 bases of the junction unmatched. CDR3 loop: CASSSRTSDYEQYF. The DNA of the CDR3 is TGTGCCAGCAGCTCAAGGACTAGCGACTACGAGCAGTACTTC.

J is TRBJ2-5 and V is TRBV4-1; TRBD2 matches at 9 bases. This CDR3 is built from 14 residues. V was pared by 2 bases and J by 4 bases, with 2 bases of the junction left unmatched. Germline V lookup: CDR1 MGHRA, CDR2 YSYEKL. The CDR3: CASSQSGGIETQYF. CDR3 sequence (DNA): TGCGCCAGCAGCCAAAGCGGGGGGATAGAGACCCAGTACTTC.

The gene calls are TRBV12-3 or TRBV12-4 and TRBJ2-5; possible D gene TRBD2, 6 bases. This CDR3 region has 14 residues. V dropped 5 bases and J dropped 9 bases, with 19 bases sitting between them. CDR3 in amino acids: CASSLGGLATAQYF. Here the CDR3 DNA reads TGTGCCAGCAGTCTCGGGGGACTTGCCACGGCCCAGTACTTC.

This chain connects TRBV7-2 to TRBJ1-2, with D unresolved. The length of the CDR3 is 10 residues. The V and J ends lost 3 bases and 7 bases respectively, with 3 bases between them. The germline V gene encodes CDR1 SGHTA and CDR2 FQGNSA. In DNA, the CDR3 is TGTGCCAGCAGCTTTCCTGGCTACACCTTC. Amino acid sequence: CASSFPGYTF.

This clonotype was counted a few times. CDR3 sequence reads: CASSLPNTEAFF. DNA for the CDR3: TGTGCCAGCAGTTTACCGAACACTGAAGCTTTCTTT. V is TRBV12-3 or TRBV12-4 and J is TRBJ1-1; D uncertain. The CDR3 extends over 12 amino acids. With 2 bases removed from V and 1 base from J, the gap between germline ends came to 2 bases.

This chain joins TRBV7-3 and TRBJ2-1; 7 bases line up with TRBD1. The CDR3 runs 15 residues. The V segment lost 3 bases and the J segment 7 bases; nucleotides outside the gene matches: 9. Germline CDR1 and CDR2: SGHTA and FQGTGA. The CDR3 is CASSLDRQSENEQFF. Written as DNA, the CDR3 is TGTGCCAGCAGCTTGGACAGGCAATCGGAGAATGAGCAGTTCTTC.

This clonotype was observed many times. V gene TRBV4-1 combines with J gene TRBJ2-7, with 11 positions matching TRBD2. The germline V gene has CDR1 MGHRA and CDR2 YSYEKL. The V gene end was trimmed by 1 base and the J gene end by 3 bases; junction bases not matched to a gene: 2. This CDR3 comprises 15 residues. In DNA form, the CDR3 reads TGCGCCAGCAGCCAAGTCCTAGCGGGGGGCTACGAGCAGTACTTC. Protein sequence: CASSQVLAGGYEQYF.

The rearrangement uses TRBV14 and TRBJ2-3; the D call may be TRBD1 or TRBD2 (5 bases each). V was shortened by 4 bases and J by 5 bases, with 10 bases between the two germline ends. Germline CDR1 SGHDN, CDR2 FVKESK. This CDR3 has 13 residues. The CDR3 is CASSLGTGDTQYF. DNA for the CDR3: TGTGCCAGCAGCCTGGGGACCGGAGATACGCAGTATTTT.

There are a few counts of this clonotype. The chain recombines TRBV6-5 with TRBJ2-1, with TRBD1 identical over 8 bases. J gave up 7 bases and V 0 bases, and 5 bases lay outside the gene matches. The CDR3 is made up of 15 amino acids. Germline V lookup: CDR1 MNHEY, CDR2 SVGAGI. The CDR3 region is CASSYSQGARNEQFF. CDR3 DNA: TGTGCCAGCAGTTACTCGCAGGGGGCTCGGAATGAGCAGTTCTTC.

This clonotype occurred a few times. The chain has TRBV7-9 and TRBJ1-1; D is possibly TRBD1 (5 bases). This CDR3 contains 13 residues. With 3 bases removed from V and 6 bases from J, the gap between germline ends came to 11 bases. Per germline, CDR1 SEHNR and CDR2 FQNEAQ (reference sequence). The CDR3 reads CASSLGGAAEAFF. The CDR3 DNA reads TGTGCCAGCAGCTTGGGGGGAGCCGCTGAAGCTTTCTTT.

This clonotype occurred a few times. CDR3 DNA: TGCGCCAGCAGCCAAGATGGGGTCCTAGCCAAAAACATTCAGTACTTC. Translated, it gives CASSQDGVLAKNIQYF. The rearrangement links TRBV4-3 to TRBJ2-4; D not resolved. Germline V gives CDR1 LGHNA, CDR2 YSLEER. The CDR3 totals 16 residues. The V gene lost 0 bases and the J gene lost 0 bases, with 9 bases spanning the gap.

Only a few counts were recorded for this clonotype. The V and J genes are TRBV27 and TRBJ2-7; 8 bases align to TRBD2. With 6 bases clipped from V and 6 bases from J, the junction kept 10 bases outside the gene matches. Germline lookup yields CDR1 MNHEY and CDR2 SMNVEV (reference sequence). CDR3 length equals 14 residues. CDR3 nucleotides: TGTGCCAGCAGGGTTGGCGGGGGGACGCTCGAGCAGTACGTC. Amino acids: CASRVGGGTLEQYV.

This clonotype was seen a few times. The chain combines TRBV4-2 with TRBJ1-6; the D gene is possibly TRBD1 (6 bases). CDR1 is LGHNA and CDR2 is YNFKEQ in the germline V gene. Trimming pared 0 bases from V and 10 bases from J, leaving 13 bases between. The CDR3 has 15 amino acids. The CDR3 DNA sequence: TGTGCCAGCAGCCAAGAGACAGGATTCCCCTCACCCCTCCACTTT. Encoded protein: CASSQETGFPSPLHF.

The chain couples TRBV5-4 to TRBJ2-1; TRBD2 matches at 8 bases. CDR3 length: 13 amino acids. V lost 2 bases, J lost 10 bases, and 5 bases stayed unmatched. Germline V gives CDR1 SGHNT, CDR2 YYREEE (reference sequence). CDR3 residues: CASSFGGAWEQFF. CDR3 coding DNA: TGTGCCAGCAGCTTCGGGGGGGCCTGGGAGCAGTTCTTC.

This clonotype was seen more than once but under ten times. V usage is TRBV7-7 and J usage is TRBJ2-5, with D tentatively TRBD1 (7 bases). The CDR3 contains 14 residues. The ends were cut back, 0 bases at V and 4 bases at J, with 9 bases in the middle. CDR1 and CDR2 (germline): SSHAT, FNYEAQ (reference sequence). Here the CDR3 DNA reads TGTGCCAGCAGCTTAGCTCAGGGGGGAGAGACCCAGTACTTC. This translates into CASSLAQGGETQYF.

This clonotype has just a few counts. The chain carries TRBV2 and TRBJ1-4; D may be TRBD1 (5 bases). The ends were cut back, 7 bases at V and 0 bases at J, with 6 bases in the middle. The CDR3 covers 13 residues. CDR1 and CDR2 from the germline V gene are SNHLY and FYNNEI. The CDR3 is CASMGATNEKLFF. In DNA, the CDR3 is TGTGCCAGCATGGGGGCAACTAATGAAAAACTGTTTTTT.

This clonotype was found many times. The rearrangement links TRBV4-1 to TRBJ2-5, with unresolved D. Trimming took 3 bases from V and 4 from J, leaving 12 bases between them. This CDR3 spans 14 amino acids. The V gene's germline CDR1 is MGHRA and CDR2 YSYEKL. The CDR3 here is CASSQRPIGETQYF. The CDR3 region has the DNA TGCGCCAGCAGCCAGAGACCTATTGGAGAGACCCAGTACTTC.

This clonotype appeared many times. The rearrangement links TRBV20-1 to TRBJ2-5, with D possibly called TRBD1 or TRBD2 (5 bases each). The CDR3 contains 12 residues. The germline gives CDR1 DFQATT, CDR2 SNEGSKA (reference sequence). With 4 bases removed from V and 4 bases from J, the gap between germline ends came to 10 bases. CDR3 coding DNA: TGCAGTGCTACAGAGGGGCTAGAGACCCAGTACTTC. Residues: CSATEGLETQYF.

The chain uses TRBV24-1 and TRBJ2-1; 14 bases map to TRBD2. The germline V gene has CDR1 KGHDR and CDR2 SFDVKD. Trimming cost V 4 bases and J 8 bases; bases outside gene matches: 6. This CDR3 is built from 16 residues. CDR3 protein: CATSDRLAGGLHEQFF. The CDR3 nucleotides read TGTGCCACCAGTGACCGACTAGCGGGAGGGCTGCATGAGCAGTTCTTC.

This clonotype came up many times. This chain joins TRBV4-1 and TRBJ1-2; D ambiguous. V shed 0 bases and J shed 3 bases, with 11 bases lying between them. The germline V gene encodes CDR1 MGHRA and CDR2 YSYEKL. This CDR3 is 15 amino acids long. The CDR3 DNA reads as TGCGCCAGCAGCCAAGAGGGGAGGGAATACTATGGCTACACCTTC. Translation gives CASSQEGREYYGYTF.

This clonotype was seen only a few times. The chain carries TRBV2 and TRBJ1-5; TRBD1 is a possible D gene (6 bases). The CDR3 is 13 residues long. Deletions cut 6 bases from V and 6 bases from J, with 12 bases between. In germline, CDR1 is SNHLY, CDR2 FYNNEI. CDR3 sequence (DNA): TGTGCCAGCAGAAACAGGGTTGTTCAGCCCCAGCATTTT. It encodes CASRNRVVQPQHF.

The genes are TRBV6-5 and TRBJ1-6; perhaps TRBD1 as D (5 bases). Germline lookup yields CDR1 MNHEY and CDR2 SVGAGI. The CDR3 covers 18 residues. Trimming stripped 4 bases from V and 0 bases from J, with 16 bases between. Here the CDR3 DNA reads TGTGCCAGCAGTTTATCAGGGAAAGGAGACTCCTATAATTCACCCCTCCACTTT. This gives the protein CASSLSGKGDSYNSPLHF.

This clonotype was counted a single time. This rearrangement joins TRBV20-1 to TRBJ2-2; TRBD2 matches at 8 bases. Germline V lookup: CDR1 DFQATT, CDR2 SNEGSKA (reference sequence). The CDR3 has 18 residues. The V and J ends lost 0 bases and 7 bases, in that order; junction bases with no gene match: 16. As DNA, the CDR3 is TGCAGTGCTAGAGATGGGGGCCTCCGGGGGGGGCCCGGCGGGGAGCTGTTTTTT. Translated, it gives CSARDGGLRGGPGGELFF.

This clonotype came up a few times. CDR3 nucleotides: TGTGCCAGCAGCTTACTAGCGGATGAGCAGTTCTTC. This translates into CASSLLADEQFF. The chain couples TRBV7-9 to TRBJ2-1; 7 bases are shared with TRBD2. After removal of 2 bases from V and 8 bases from J, the junction contained 0 bases not matched to a gene. Germline lookup yields CDR1 SEHNR and CDR2 FQNEAQ (reference sequence). CDR3 length equals 12 residues.